A single sample gave rise to the 6 T cell receptor beta chains below, sequenced in a study of cytomegalovirus exposure and HLA in healthy donors. Use of 60 Vbeta and 13 Jbeta primers characterized the PCR. The data were produced by immunoSEQ multiplex PCR, yet TCRdb's version contains in-frame clones alone and is incomplete. This table has over 120,000 clones, approximately 79% appearing once. The sequencing sample was made of PBMCs. The receptors derive from a woman in her twenties or thirties in good health and CMV-seronegative.

The V and J genes are TRBV11-2 and TRBJ2-4; 7 nucleotides agree with TRBD1. This CDR3 has 15 amino acids. V lost 3 bases to trimming and J lost 2 bases; unmatched junction nucleotides: 4. Per the germline V gene, CDR1 is SGHAT and CDR2 is FQNNGV. The DNA of the CDR3 is TGTGCCAGCAGCTTTAGGGGGCTTCCCAAAAACATTCAGTACTTC. Amino acid sequence: CASSFRGLPKNIQYF.

As concerns this clone: Other DNA sequences of this sample code for an identical CDR3. The gene calls are TRBV7-9 and TRBJ1-2, with TRBD1 matching 8 bases. The CDR3 runs to 14 residues. The V segment lost 4 bases and the J segment 3 bases; nucleotides outside the gene matches: 4. Germline V gene lookup returns CDR1 SEHNR and CDR2 FQNEAQ (reference sequence). CDR3 sequence reads: CASSSGQGDYGYTF. CDR3 nucleotides: TGTGCCAGCAGCTCCGGACAGGGAGACTATGGCTACACCTTC.

Only one count was recorded for this clone. The chain joins TRBV7-8 to TRBJ1-2; D is uncertain. Germline lookup yields CDR1 SGHVS and CDR2 FQNEAQ. With 3 bases removed from V and 4 bases from J, the gap between germline ends came to 15 bases. The CDR3 runs 15 residues. CDR3: CASSLVSEPGYGYTF. The CDR3 nucleotides read TGTGCCAGCAGCTTGGTCTCTGAACCGGGCTATGGCTACACCTTC.

The chain has TRBV11-2 and TRBJ2-4; 9 nucleotides match TRBD1. The V gene's germline CDR1 is SGHAT and CDR2 FQNNGV. Losses at the gene ends were 3 bases for V and 4 bases for J; bases not matched to a gene: 13. This CDR3 spans 18 amino acids. CDR3 protein: CASSFLGPHRGLKNIQYF. In DNA, the CDR3 is TGTGCCAGCAGCTTCCTTGGACCCCACAGGGGGCTTAAAAACATTCAGTACTTC.

The chain's CDR3 is CASSYRDEQYF. The CDR3 DNA reads TGTGCCAGCAGTTACCGGGACGAGCAGTACTTC. The genes are TRBV6-1 and TRBJ2-7; D is unclear. CDR1 is MNHNS, CDR2 SASEGT, per germline. The CDR3 sequence is 11 residues long. Trimming took off 5 bases at V and 5 bases at J, with 7 bases between the two ends.

Comments on this clone: Other DNA sequences within the sample encode an identical CDR3. The gene calls are TRBV7-2 and TRBJ1-4, with 7 bases fitting TRBD1. Trimming cost V 6 bases and J 5 bases; bases outside gene matches: 6. Per germline, CDR1 SGHTA and CDR2 FQGNSA. The CDR3 spans 14 residues. The chain's CDR3 is CASRPGTVNEKLFF. The CDR3 nucleotides read TGTGCCAGCAGGCCTGGGACAGTAAATGAAAAACTGTTTTTT.